The 27 T cell receptor beta chains listed next were all sequenced from one sample in a study of T cells after yellow fever vaccination. TCRdb used MiXCR to reprocess the 5' RACE reads, holding one entry per CDR3 protein. The table has hundreds of thousands of distinct CDR3 sequences, approximately 19% seen once. Sequenced here: PBMCs, sampled before the yellow fever booster vaccination. The receptors originated from a man younger than 35 who received the YFV17D yellow fever vaccine.

This clonotype showed up many times. This chain uses TRBV29-1 with TRBJ2-5; TRBD1 might be the D (5 bases). This CDR3 comprises 12 residues. CDR1 is SQVTM, CDR2 ANQGSEA, per germline. V was clipped by 4 bases and J by 3 bases, with 9 bases between them. The CDR3 reads CSVGTTEETQYF. Here the CDR3 DNA reads TGCAGCGTTGGGACAACCGAAGAGACCCAGTACTTC.

The genes are TRBV3-1 and TRBJ1-4; the match to TRBD1 covers 8 bases. The CDR3 contains 15 residues. Per germline, CDR1 LGHDT and CDR2 YNNKEL (reference sequence). Trimming cost V 6 bases and J 3 bases; bases outside gene matches: 6. Here the CDR3 reads CASSTGGRPNEKLFF. The CDR3 coding sequence is TGTGCCAGCAGTACAGGGGGTAGACCTAATGAAAAACTGTTTTTT.

The chain carries TRBV5-5 and TRBJ2-2, with D possibly TRBD2 on 5 matching bases. Germline V gene sequence: CDR1 SGHKS, CDR2 YYEKEE (reference sequence). V lost 1 base to trimming and J lost 5 bases, with 18 bases between them. There are 17 residues in the CDR3. CDR3 in DNA: TGTGCCAGCAGCTTGATCCCCAGTGCGGGCCAGACCGGGGAGCTGTTTTTT. Its translation: CASSLIPSAGQTGELFF.

This clonotype has only one observation. In DNA, the CDR3 is TGCGCCAGCAGCCAAGATATAGGCGGGCCTGAAGCTTTCTTT. This sequence encodes CASSQDIGGPEAFF. The genes are TRBV4-3 and TRBJ1-1, with unresolved D. V gave up 0 bases and J gave up 6 bases, with 11 bases separating them. The germline V gene encodes CDR1 LGHNA and CDR2 YSLEER. The CDR3 covers 14 residues.

CDR3 amino acids: CATSDSHGPGAEAFF. CDR3 DNA sequence: TGTGCCACCAGTGATTCTCATGGGCCGGGGGCTGAAGCTTTCTTT. The chain carries TRBV24-1 and TRBJ1-1; possible D gene TRBD1, 5 bases. CDR3 length: 15 residues. Germline lookup yields CDR1 KGHDR and CDR2 SFDVKD. V lost 2 bases and J 6 bases, leaving 15 bases between the germline ends.

In its sample, this clonotype was seen a few times. CDR3 in DNA: TGCGCCAGCAGGGTACAGGGTTATAGCAATCAGCCCCAGCATTTT. Protein: CASRVQGYSNQPQHF. The J gene is TRBJ1-5, the V gene TRBV10-1; D might be TRBD1 (6 bases). The CDR3 extends over 15 amino acids. V lost 6 bases and J 0 bases, leaving 12 bases between the germline ends. Germline CDR1 is WNHNN and CDR2 is SYGVQD (reference sequence).

This clonotype showed up just a few times. The genes are TRBV5-4 and TRBJ2-3, with D hard to call. V was shortened by 2 bases and J by 0 bases, with 10 bases between the two germline ends. CDR1 is SGHNT, CDR2 YYREEE, per germline (reference sequence). The length of the CDR3 is 15 residues. The CDR3 DNA sequence: TGTGCCAGCAGCTTTATTCCGGAAAGCACAGATACGCAGTATTTT. It yields the protein CASSFIPESTDTQYF.

The sample holds a few counts of this clonotype. This chain uses TRBV7-6 with TRBJ2-2, with D possibly matching TRBD1 (6 bases). The CDR3 is 17 amino acids. The V gene lost 4 bases and the J gene lost 0 bases, with 15 bases spanning the gap. Germline V gene data show CDR1 as SGHVS and CDR2 as FNYEAQ. In nucleotides, the CDR3 is TGTGCCAGCAGCTCTACCCTCAGGGGCGCGAACACCGGGGAGCTGTTTTTT. Residues: CASSSTLRGANTGELFF.

In its sample, this clonotype was seen a few times. V usage is TRBV6-6 and J usage is TRBJ2-1; possibly TRBD1 or TRBD2 for D (5 bases each). The V end lost 2 bases, the J end lost 15 bases, and 23 bases lay between the germline ends. Germline CDR1 is MNHNY and CDR2 is SVGAGI (reference sequence). There are 15 residues in the CDR3. CDR3 sequence reads: CASSYDGTGVVRPFF. CDR3 coding DNA: TGTGCCAGCAGTTACGACGGGACCGGGGTGGTACGGCCGTTCTTC.

In this sample, this clonotype turned up a few times. The chain links TRBV5-1 to TRBJ1-2; D ambiguous. The CDR3 spans 14 residues. CDR1 is SGHRS, CDR2 YFSETQ, per germline. Trimming took off 0 bases at V and 1 base at J, with 7 bases between the two ends. The CDR3 loop reads CASSLAAVNYGYTF. The CDR3 DNA reads as TGCGCCAGCAGCTTGGCCGCGGTTAACTATGGCTACACCTTC.

CDR3 residues: CASSPGPFAGANVLTF. DNA of the CDR3: TGTGCCAGCAGCCCCGGCCCCTTCGCTGGGGCCAACGTCCTGACTTTC. The chain links TRBV5-5 to TRBJ2-6; D is ambiguous. With 4 bases removed from V and 2 bases from J, the gap between germline ends came to 13 bases. This CDR3 comprises 16 residues. Germline loops: CDR1 SGHKS, CDR2 YYEKEE (reference sequence).

This chain joins TRBV4-3 and TRBJ2-1, with TRBD2 identical over 10 bases. Germline V gene data show CDR1 as LGHNA and CDR2 as YSLEER. V lost 0 bases to trimming and J lost 9 bases; unmatched junction nucleotides: 14. This CDR3 has 18 residues. The CDR3 DNA is TGCGCCAGCAGCCAAGAATTGGTGCGAGCGGGGGGGCATGTTGAGCAGTTCTTC. Translated: CASSQELVRAGGHVEQFF.

Here the CDR3 reads CASSPAPADSGANVLTF. The CDR3 region has the DNA TGTGCCAGCTCACCAGCTCCCGCGGACTCTGGGGCCAACGTCCTGACTTTC. The genes are TRBV18 and TRBJ2-6; D is unclear. Between the trimmed V and J ends, which lost 2 bases and 0 bases, there was a span of 11 bases. The CDR3 is made up of 17 amino acids. The V gene's germline CDR1 is KGHSH and CDR2 LQKENI. The whole variable domain, filled in from reference TRBV18 and TRBJ2-6, reads NAGVMQNPRHLVRRRGQEARLRCSPMKGHSHVYWYRQLPEEGLKFMVYLQKENIIDESGMPKERFSAEFPKEGPSILRIQQVVRGDSAAYFCASSPAPADSGANVLTFGAGSRLTVL.

This clonotype was counted a few times. In nucleotides, the CDR3 is TGCGCCAGCAGCTTGGTTGGCAGCTTGGTCTCTGGAAACACCATATATTTT. Translating it yields CASSLVGSLVSGNTIYF. V is TRBV5-1 and J is TRBJ1-3; unclear D gene. The CDR3 loop spans 17 amino acids. V lost 0 bases, J lost 0 bases, and 13 bases lay in between. Germline-derived CDR1 and CDR2 are SGHRS and YFSETQ.

In its sample, this clonotype was seen a few times. The V call is TRBV5-6, the J call TRBJ2-5; D unresolved. The CDR3 extends over 14 amino acids. The ends were cut back, 0 bases at V and 4 bases at J, with 10 bases in the middle. CDR1 is SGHDT and CDR2 is YYEEEE in the germline V gene. The CDR3 here is CASSLARWGETQYF. In DNA form, the CDR3 reads TGTGCCAGCAGCTTGGCCCGCTGGGGAGAGACCCAGTACTTC.

This clonotype was detected a few times. The V and J genes are TRBV5-1 and TRBJ1-6, with a tentative D call TRBD1 (5 bases). CDR3 length: 15 residues. The germline V gene has CDR1 SGHRS and CDR2 YFSETQ. Trimming left V 0 bases short and J 9 bases short, with 13 bases between. The chain's CDR3 is CASSLVRQGPSPLHF. The DNA for the CDR3 is TGCGCCAGCAGCTTGGTGAGGCAGGGTCCTTCACCCCTCCACTTT.

This clonotype showed up just a few times. The V call is TRBV7-9, the J call TRBJ2-1; D assignment may be TRBD1 or TRBD2 (5 bases each). There are 15 residues in the CDR3. Germline V gene data show CDR1 as SEHNR and CDR2 as FQNEAQ (reference sequence). The ends were cut back, 3 bases at V and 2 bases at J, with 11 bases in the middle. CDR3 sequence: CASSLRGSAYNEQFF. CDR3 nucleotide sequence: TGTGCCAGCAGCTTGAGGGGATCTGCCTACAATGAGCAGTTCTTC.

The chain joins TRBV7-2 to TRBJ2-1; 9 bases fit TRBD2. The CDR3 is 15 amino acids. Per the germline V gene, CDR1 is SGHTA and CDR2 is FQGNSA. Trimming at V came to 1 base and at J to 4 bases, leaving 2 bases not matched to a gene. The CDR3 nucleotides read TGTGCCAGCAGCTTAGAGCGGGGGGCGTACAATGAGCAGTTCTTC. Translating gives CASSLERGAYNEQFF.

This clonotype was observed a few times. V gene TRBV5-1 combines with J gene TRBJ2-5, with TRBD1 identical over 8 bases. From germline, CDR1 is SGHRS and CDR2 YFSETQ. Trimming at V came to 0 bases and at J to 2 bases, leaving 3 bases not matched to a gene. This CDR3 is built from 15 residues. DNA for the CDR3: TGCGCCAGCAGCTTGGTACAGGGGGGACAAGAGACCCAGTACTTC. This translates into CASSLVQGGQETQYF. The variable domain in full, with the rest retrieved from reference TRBV5-1 and TRBJ2-5, is KAGVTQTPRYLIKTRGQQVTLSCSPISGHRSVSWYQQTPGQGLQFLFEYFSETQRNKGNFPGRFSGRQFSNSRSEMNVSTLELGDSALYLCASSLVQGGQETQYFGPGTRLLVL.

This clonotype was detected only a few times. This chain connects TRBV7-9 to TRBJ1-6; D remains ambiguous. V dropped 2 bases and J dropped 5 bases, with 7 bases sitting between them. This CDR3 contains 14 residues. The germline gives CDR1 SEHNR, CDR2 FQNEAQ (reference sequence). The CDR3 is CASSLSSNNSPLHF. CDR3 sequence (DNA): TGTGCCAGCAGCTTAAGCAGTAATAATTCACCCCTCCACTTT.

In its sample, this clonotype was seen a few times. V gene TRBV5-1 combines with J gene TRBJ2-3; weak D call: TRBD1 (8 bases). Looked up from germline, CDR1 is SGHRS and CDR2 is YFSETQ. Trimming pared 4 bases from V and 4 bases from J, leaving 13 bases between. The CDR3 is 14 residues long. The CDR3 loop reads CASSPAGQADTQYF. CDR3 in DNA: TGCGCCAGCAGCCCAGCGGGACAGGCAGATACGCAGTATTTT.

The table lists this clonotype with a few counts. The genes are TRBV7-2 and TRBJ1-1; possibly TRBD1 for D (5 bases). This CDR3 spans 14 amino acids. From germline, CDR1 is SGHTA and CDR2 FQGNSA. Trimming pared 6 bases from V and 4 bases from J, leaving 15 bases between. The CDR3 DNA reads TGTGCCAGCAGGCCACCGGGACTTAGCACTGAAGCTTTCTTT. It encodes CASRPPGLSTEAFF.

This clonotype was seen more than once but under ten times. The V call is TRBV15, the J call TRBJ1-1; 12 bases agree with TRBD1. The V gene end was trimmed by 3 bases and the J gene end by 4 bases; junction bases not matched to a gene: 0. CDR1 is LNHNV, CDR2 YYDKDF, per germline (reference sequence). The CDR3 loop spans 14 amino acids. DNA for the CDR3: TGTGCCACCAGCAGGGGACAGGGGGCCACTGAAGCTTTCTTT. It yields the protein CATSRGQGATEAFF.

In nucleotides, the CDR3 is TGTGCCAGCAGCCCCGACAGGGGCCCCAGACCCCTCCACTTT. Amino acids: CASSPDRGPRPLHF. This sequence joins TRBV7-2 and TRBJ1-6; 8 bases line up with TRBD1. The V gene end was trimmed by 5 bases and the J gene end by 12 bases; junction bases not matched to a gene: 9. Per germline, CDR1 SGHTA and CDR2 FQGNSA. The CDR3 loop spans 14 amino acids.

The chain is built from TRBV6-5 and TRBJ2-3, with D unclear. The CDR3 is 17 residues long. Germline V gives CDR1 MNHEY, CDR2 SVGAGI. Trimming cost V 0 bases and J 2 bases, with 15 bases left between them. This CDR3 is CASSYSIGYAYTDTQYF. CDR3 DNA: TGTGCCAGCAGTTACTCGATAGGCTACGCCTACACAGATACGCAGTATTTT.

This clonotype has more than one count but fewer than ten. The rearrangement links TRBV20-1 to TRBJ1-4, with a possible D match to TRBD1 (5 bases). V was clipped by 3 bases and J by 4 bases, with 15 bases between them. Germline V lookup: CDR1 DFQATT, CDR2 SNEGSKA (reference sequence). This CDR3 has 15 residues. CDR3 sequence (DNA): TGCAGTGCTAGCGGTACGGGGCGCCATAATGAAAAACTGTTTTTT. It codes for CSASGTGRHNEKLFF.

The genes are TRBV4-3 and TRBJ2-1; TRBD2 matches at 8 bases. The CDR3 extends over 14 amino acids. In germline, CDR1 is LGHNA, CDR2 YSLEER. V gave up 0 bases and J gave up 10 bases; unmatched junction bases: 5. The CDR3, as DNA: TGCGCCAGCAGCCAAGATCTACTAGCGGTGGAGCAGTTCTTC. This codes for CASSQDLLAVEQFF.